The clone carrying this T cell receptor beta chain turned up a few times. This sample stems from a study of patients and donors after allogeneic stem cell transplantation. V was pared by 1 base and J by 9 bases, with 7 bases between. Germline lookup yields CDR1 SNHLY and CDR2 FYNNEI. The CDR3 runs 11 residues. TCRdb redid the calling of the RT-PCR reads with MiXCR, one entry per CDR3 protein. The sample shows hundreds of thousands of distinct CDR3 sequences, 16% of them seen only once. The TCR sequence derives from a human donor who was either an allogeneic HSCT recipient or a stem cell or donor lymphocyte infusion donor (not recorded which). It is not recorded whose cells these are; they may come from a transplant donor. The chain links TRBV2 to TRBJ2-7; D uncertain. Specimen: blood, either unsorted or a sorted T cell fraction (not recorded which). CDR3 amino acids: CASSEGASQYF. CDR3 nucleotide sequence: TGTGCCAGCAGTGAAGGGGCCTCGCAGTACTTC.